These T cell receptor beta chains were read from a single sample in a study of blood T cells in healthy people across ages. Each CDR3 protein gets one entry after TCRdb re-called the 5' RACE reads with MiXCR. The sample has about 680,000 distinct CDR3 sequences, approximately 50% seen once. Sequencing used blood. The receptors derive from a woman aged 60-75 years in good health. Each CDR3 is given with its conserved first and last residue. Fields, in order: D gene, clone size, V gene, J gene, CDR3 protein, CDR3 DNA. D genes are given only for firm matches. Clone size appears in some rows only: once, few, many, or a class for an expanded clone.

NA	NA	TRBV28	TRBJ1-2	CASSLGGAQDYGYTF	TGTGCCAGCAGTCTCGGGGGGGCGCAGGACTATGGCTACACCTTC
NA	NA	TRBV9	TRBJ2-5	CASRHRDTGGEQYF	TGTGCCAGCAGACACCGGGACACGGGAGGAGAGCAGTACTTC
TRBD2	once	TRBV3-1	TRBJ2-5	CASSQGVAGGQETQYF	TGTGCCAGCAGCCAAGGGGTAGCGGGAGGACAAGAGACCCAGTACTTC
NA	few	TRBV5-6	TRBJ2-5	CASSFLDNLQETQYF	TGTGCCAGCAGCTTCCTGGACAACCTCCAAGAGACCCAGTACTTC
TRBD2	NA	TRBV10-3	TRBJ2-3	CAISLGAGYTDTQYF	TGTGCCATCAGCCTAGGAGCGGGATACACAGATACGCAGTATTTT
TRBD2	NA	TRBV4-3	TRBJ2-7	CASSQDGRRAYNEQYF	TGCGCCAGCAGCCAAGACGGGAGGCGGGCCTACAATGAGCAGTACTTC
NA	NA	TRBV4-2	TRBJ1-4	CAISQDRRLNEKLFF	TGTGCCATCAGCCAAGATCGGCGACTTAATGAAAAACTGTTTTTT
NA	once	TRBV7-2	TRBJ2-7	CASSLKRQGHGEQYF	TGTGCCAGCAGCTTAAAGCGTCAGGGGCACGGCGAGCAGTACTTC
NA	NA	TRBV4-2	TRBJ1-1	CASSQGQEAFF	TGTGCCAGCAGCCAAGGACAGGAAGCTTTCTTT
NA	once	TRBV9	TRBJ2-3	CASSGRGVDTQYF	TGTGCCAGCAGCGGACGGGGCGTAGATACGCAGTATTTT
NA	few	TRBV2	TRBJ1-1	CASSTGMGTEAFF	TGTGCCAGCAGTACAGGGATGGGCACTGAAGCTTTCTTT
TRBD1	NA	TRBV28	TRBJ2-7	CVSRQTGTTYEQYF	TGTGTCAGCAGGCAGACAGGGACGACCTACGAGCAGTACTTC
TRBD2	NA	TRBV4-3	TRBJ2-1	CASSQELAGDYNEQFF	TGCGCCAGCAGCCAGGAACTAGCGGGAGACTACAATGAGCAGTTCTTC
TRBD1	NA	TRBV28	TRBJ1-2	CASSSTGLRGYTF	TGTGCCAGCAGCTCGACAGGGCTGCGTGGCTACACCTTC
NA	NA	TRBV28	TRBJ1-2	CASAGGGNYGYTF	TGTGCCAGCGCGGGGGGAGGGAACTATGGCTACACCTTC
TRBD2	NA	TRBV3-1	TRBJ2-1	CASKRGNEQFF	TGTGCCAGCAAGCGGGGCAATGAGCAGTTCTTC
NA	NA	TRBV3-1	TRBJ2-2	CASSQDGGAGTGELFF	TGTGCCAGCAGCCAAGACGGAGGGGCGGGCACCGGGGAGCTGTTTTTT
NA	NA	TRBV7-9	TRBJ2-7	CASSPGIEQYF	TGTGCCAGCAGCCCAGGGATCGAGCAGTACTTC
TRBD2	once	TRBV20-1	TRBJ2-3	CSAIFSGRAGTDTQYF	TGCAGTGCTATTTTTAGCGGGAGGGCTGGCACAGATACGCAGTATTTT
NA	NA	TRBV25-1	TRBJ2-6	CASSEYDGTGAGANVLTF	TGTGCCAGCAGTGAATACGACGGGACCGGGGCTGGGGCCAACGTCCTGACTTTC
NA	NA	TRBV7-2	TRBJ2-7	CASSLGQVPTYEQYF	TGTGCCAGCAGCTTAGGACAGGTTCCCACCTACGAGCAGTACTTC
NA	few	TRBV4-3	TRBJ2-7	CASSQEVAGGSYEQYF	TGCGCCAGCAGCCAAGAGGTCGCGGGCGGATCCTACGAGCAGTACTTC
NA	NA	TRBV20-1	TRBJ1-5	CSAERGVGSNQPQHF	TGCAGTGCAGAACGAGGGGTGGGGAGCAATCAGCCCCAGCATTTT
TRBD1	NA	TRBV6-5	TRBJ2-1	CARSYSPGQEQFF	TGTGCCCGCAGTTACTCGCCGGGACAGGAGCAGTTCTTC
NA	few	TRBV14	TRBJ2-1	CASKGRENEQFF	TGTGCCAGCAAAGGCAGGGAGAATGAGCAGTTCTTC
TRBD1	NA	TRBV11-1	TRBJ1-2	CACSRTGGKVEGYTF	TGCGCCTGCAGCCGGACAGGGGGCAAAGTGGAAGGCTACACCTTC
TRBD1	few	TRBV7-9	TRBJ1-2	CASSSGGLGGYTF	TGTGCCAGCAGCTCAGGGGGCTTAGGAGGCTACACCTTC
TRBD2	NA	TRBV7-2	TRBJ2-4	CASSLGTSGRRRQDIQYF	TGTGCCAGCAGCTTGGGGACTAGCGGGAGAAGGAGGCAGGACATTCAGTACTTC
NA	NA	TRBV4-1	TRBJ2-3	CASSQERWGGTDTQYF	TGCGCCAGCAGCCAGGAGCGGTGGGGAGGAACAGATACGCAGTATTTT
NA	NA	TRBV30	TRBJ2-1	CAWRQPGGSNEQFF	TGTGCCTGGAGACAGCCCGGTGGATCCAATGAGCAGTTCTTC
NA	few	TRBV29-1	TRBJ2-6	CSVGPTGPGANVLTF	TGCAGCGTTGGGCCCACCGGACCTGGGGCCAACGTCCTGACTTTC
NA	NA	TRBV2	TRBJ2-1	CASSVGTGSGNEQFF	TGTGCCAGCAGTGTAGGAACGGGATCGGGCAATGAGCAGTTCTTC
NA	NA	TRBV20-1	TRBJ1-2	CSAVGNYGYTF	TGCAGTGCTGTAGGGAACTATGGCTACACCTTC
TRBD1	few	TRBV29-1	TRBJ1-2	CSVEARQGGYTF	TGCAGCGTTGAAGCCAGACAGGGTGGCTACACCTTC
NA	many	TRBV29-1	TRBJ1-2	CSVELSRGFGGYTF	TGCAGCGTTGAACTGTCCAGGGGTTTTGGTGGCTACACCTTC
NA	NA	TRBV15	TRBJ2-7	CATSRPGASRPYEQYF	TGTGCCACCAGCAGACCAGGGGCCTCCCGACCGTACGAGCAGTACTTC
TRBD1	NA	TRBV29-1	TRBJ2-1	CSVVLRQGAQNEQFF	TGCAGCGTTGTGTTGAGGCAGGGGGCGCAGAATGAGCAGTTCTTC
TRBD2	few	TRBV6-2/TRBV6-3	TRBJ2-4	CASSSIAGGLAKNIQYF	TGTGCCAGCAGTTCCATAGCGGGAGGACTAGCCAAAAACATTCAGTACTTC
NA	NA	TRBV4-2	TRBJ2-7	CASSHTAGRTYNEQYF	TGTGCCAGCAGCCATACCGCAGGGAGGACCTACAATGAGCAGTACTTC
NA	NA	TRBV20-1	TRBJ2-5	CSARASIETQYF	TGCAGTGCTAGAGCCAGTATAGAGACCCAGTACTTC
NA	NA	TRBV20-1	TRBJ2-7	CSATQLYEQYF	TGCAGTGCAACACAACTCTACGAGCAGTACTTC
NA	once	TRBV20-1	TRBJ2-4	CSARAYLGEQYF	TGCAGTGCTAGAGCTTACCTTGGGGAGCAGTACTTC
NA	NA	TRBV20-1	TRBJ2-1	CSARRGASSYNEQFF	TGCAGTGCTAGGAGGGGGGCTAGCTCCTACAATGAGCAGTTCTTC
TRBD1	NA	TRBV4-3	TRBJ2-2	CASSLTGGLGNTGELFF	TGCGCCAGCAGCCTTACAGGGGGCCTCGGGAACACCGGGGAGCTGTTTTTT
NA	NA	TRBV28	TRBJ2-7	CASTKRAGSYEQYF	TGTGCCAGCACCAAACGGGCCGGTTCCTACGAGCAGTACTTC
NA	once	TRBV10-3	TRBJ2-7	CAIRTDSYNEQYF	TGTGCCATCAGAACCGACAGTTACAATGAGCAGTACTTC
NA	NA	TRBV5-1	TRBJ2-6	CASSLGQPSSGANVLTF	TGCGCCAGCAGCCTGGGACAACCTAGCTCTGGGGCCAACGTCCTGACTTTC
TRBD1	NA	TRBV7-9	TRBJ2-7	CAGSQVGQASYEQYF	TGTGCCGGCAGCCAGGTGGGACAGGCTTCCTACGAGCAGTACTTC
TRBD2	NA	TRBV29-1	TRBJ2-1	CSALAGVVSYNEQFF	TGCAGCGCACTAGCGGGAGTTGTCTCCTACAATGAGCAGTTCTTC
NA	NA	TRBV18	TRBJ2-5	CASATGTHQETQYF	TGTGCCAGCGCTACCGGGACCCACCAAGAGACCCAGTACTTC
NA	once	TRBV4-1	TRBJ2-1	CASSPQGRSSYNEQFF	TGCGCCAGCAGCCCCCAAGGCCGCAGCTCCTACAATGAGCAGTTCTTC